These T cell receptor beta chains were read from a single sample in a study of T cell repertoires in cytomegalovirus infection. Each CDR3 protein gets one entry after TCRdb re-called the reads with MiXCR. The table includes a few hundred thousand distinct CDR3 sequences, over 15% detected once. What was sequenced was CD8+ T cells from PBMCs. The source of these receptors is a human donor in good health (CMV status not recorded). Some clones in this sample may be carry-over from other donors' samples. The CDR3 runs from the conserved cysteine through the conserved F or W. The D gene is left open where the match is weak. Where a row states a size, it is once, few, many or the class of an expanded clone; other rows omit it.

V: TRBV7-6; D: TRBD2; J: TRBJ2-7; size: .; CDR3: CASSIRPGTSYEQYF; DNA: TGTGCCAGCAGTATACGTCCTGGGACTAGCTACGAGCAGTACTTC
V: TRBV27; D: .; J: TRBJ2-7; size: .; CDR3: CASSLSDPSAYEQYF; DNA: TGTGCCAGCAGTTTATCGGATCCCAGTGCCTACGAGCAGTACTTC
V: TRBV7-9; D: .; J: TRBJ2-1; size: many; CDR3: CASSLAFGGATNEQFF; DNA: TGTGCCAGCAGCTTAGCCTTTGGCGGGGCGACCAATGAGCAGTTCTTC
V: TRBV14; D: TRBD1; J: TRBJ1-1; size: .; CDR3: CASIKTGVFTEAFF; DNA: TGTGCCAGCATCAAGACAGGGGTATTCACTGAAGCTTTCTTT
V: TRBV27; D: .; J: TRBJ2-1; size: .; CDR3: CASSLWGSANEQFF; DNA: TGTGCCAGCAGTTTATGGGGTAGCGCCAATGAGCAGTTCTTC
V: TRBV6-5; D: .; J: TRBJ1-6; size: .; CDR3: CASTEEGDVSYNSPLHF; DNA: TGTGCCAGCACCGAAGAAGGGGATGTCTCCTATAATTCACCCCTCCACTTT
V: TRBV13; D: TRBD1; J: TRBJ1-2; size: .; CDR3: CASSSPEDRGSYGYTF; DNA: TGTGCCAGCAGCTCCCCAGAGGACAGGGGTAGCTATGGCTACACCTTC
V: TRBV4-1; D: TRBD1; J: TRBJ2-7; size: many; CDR3: CASSQVGQEYEQYF; DNA: TGCGCCAGCAGCCAAGTAGGACAGGAGTACGAGCAGTACTTC
V: TRBV7-6; D: .; J: TRBJ2-7; size: .; CDR3: CASSPEGLASYEQYF; DNA: TGTGCCAGCAGCCCGGAAGGGCTAGCGAGCTACGAGCAGTACTTC
V: TRBV19; D: TRBD2; J: TRBJ2-3; size: few; CDR3: CASSVAGRSTDTQYF; DNA: TGTGCCAGTAGTGTAGCGGGGAGAAGCACAGATACGCAGTATTTT
V: TRBV6-1; D: TRBD1; J: TRBJ2-7; size: .; CDR3: CASSDYRGYEQYF; DNA: TGTGCCAGCAGTGACTACAGGGGATACGAGCAGTACTTC
V: TRBV12-3/TRBV12-4; D: .; J: TRBJ1-5; size: many; CDR3: CASSPDSPYSNQPQHF; DNA: TGTGCCAGCAGCCCGGACAGCCCCTATAGCAATCAGCCCCAGCATTTT
V: TRBV4-3; D: .; J: TRBJ2-1; size: .; CDR3: CASSQGEGYSYNEQFF; DNA: TGCGCCAGCAGCCAAGGAGAAGGATACTCCTACAATGAGCAGTTCTTC
V: TRBV11-2; D: .; J: TRBJ2-3; size: few; CDR3: CASVRAGADTQYF; DNA: TGTGCCAGCGTACGGGCAGGGGCAGATACGCAGTATTTT
V: TRBV7-8; D: .; J: TRBJ2-7; size: .; CDR3: CASSPLGGGDEQYF; DNA: TGTGCCAGCAGCCCCCTTGGGGGCGGCGACGAGCAGTACTTC
V: TRBV25-1; D: .; J: TRBJ2-2; size: few; CDR3: CASSESRSRGGTGELFF; DNA: TGTGCCAGCAGTGAATCTCGATCCCGGGGAGGAACCGGGGAGCTGTTTTTT
V: TRBV27; D: .; J: TRBJ1-4; size: .; CDR3: CASSPATNEKLFF; DNA: TGTGCCAGCAGCCCGGCAACTAATGAAAAACTGTTTTTT
V: TRBV4-3; D: .; J: TRBJ1-4; size: .; CDR3: CASSQDGFSNEKLFF; DNA: TGCGCCAGCAGCCAAGACGGCTTTTCTAATGAAAAACTGTTTTTT
V: TRBV15; D: .; J: TRBJ1-5; size: .; CDR3: CATSDGRMSNQPQHF; DNA: TGTGCCACCAGCGACGGCAGGATGAGCAATCAGCCCCAGCATTTT
V: TRBV27; D: TRBD1; J: TRBJ2-7; size: few; CDR3: CASSSRGLPVYEQYF; DNA: TGTGCCAGCAGTTCAAGGGGGCTACCCGTCTACGAGCAGTACTTC
V: TRBV9; D: .; J: TRBJ1-4; size: few; CDR3: CASSADSGEKLFF; DNA: TGTGCCAGCAGCGCGGATTCTGGGGAAAAACTGTTTTTT
V: TRBV20-1; D: .; J: TRBJ1-2; size: .; CDR3: CSAPIPGYGYTF; DNA: TGCAGTGCTCCTATACCGGGGTATGGCTACACCTTC
V: TRBV6-5; D: .; J: TRBJ1-2; size: .; CDR3: CASSPWAEQNYGYTF; DNA: TGTGCCAGCAGTCCCTGGGCGGAGCAGAACTATGGCTACACCTTC
V: TRBV19; D: .; J: TRBJ1-2; size: .; CDR3: CASSTLTGIQGYTF; DNA: TGTGCCAGTAGTACCCTAACAGGGATCCAGGGCTACACCTTC
V: TRBV28; D: TRBD1; J: TRBJ2-7; size: few; CDR3: CATIDQRTGEWEQYF; DNA: TGTGCCACGATCGATCAGAGGACAGGAGAGTGGGAGCAGTACTTC
V: TRBV28; D: .; J: TRBJ2-7; size: few; CDR3: CASSPRTEIYEQYF; DNA: TGTGCCAGCAGTCCTCGGACGGAGATCTACGAGCAGTACTTC
V: TRBV29-1; D: TRBD2; J: TRBJ2-3; size: .; CDR3: CSVDERGEIDTQYF; DNA: TGCAGCGTTGATGAGCGGGGGGAGATAGATACGCAGTATTTT
V: TRBV5-5; D: TRBD1; J: TRBJ1-2; size: .; CDR3: CASRPGTGGAYGYGYTF; DNA: TGTGCCAGCAGGCCCGGGACAGGGGGCGCCTACGGCTATGGCTACACCTTC
V: TRBV5-4; D: TRBD1; J: TRBJ2-7; size: .; CDR3: CASSLETGNEQYF; DNA: TGTGCCAGCAGCTTAGAGACAGGGAACGAGCAGTACTTC
V: TRBV12-3/TRBV12-4; D: .; J: TRBJ1-1; size: many; CDR3: CASSLQVRTEAFF; DNA: TGTGCCAGCAGTTTGCAGGTGAGGACTGAAGCTTTCTTT
V: TRBV4-1; D: .; J: TRBJ1-2; size: many; CDR3: CASSQVGSHYGYTF; DNA: TGCGCCAGCAGCCAAGTTGGGTCCCACTATGGCTACACCTTC
V: TRBV7-2; D: .; J: TRBJ2-7; size: many; CDR3: CASSLVPVSSYEQYF; DNA: TGTGCCAGCAGCTTAGTTCCAGTGAGCTCCTACGAGCAGTACTTC
V: TRBV6-5; D: .; J: TRBJ1-2; size: many; CDR3: CASSYSNRAGGYTF; DNA: TGTGCCAGCAGTTACTCCAACAGGGCAGGCGGCTACACCTTC
V: TRBV7-8; D: .; J: TRBJ1-1; size: few; CDR3: CASSLVLGALDTEAFF; DNA: TGTGCCAGCAGCTTAGTACTCGGGGCCTTGGACACTGAAGCTTTCTTT
V: TRBV2; D: .; J: TRBJ1-1; size: .; CDR3: CASRGRGEAFF; DNA: TGTGCCAGCAGGGGGAGGGGGGAAGCTTTCTTT
V: TRBV6-2/TRBV6-3; D: TRBD1; J: TRBJ2-7; size: many; CDR3: CASSNAGTGIHEQYF; DNA: TGTGCCAGCAGTAACGCCGGGACAGGGATCCACGAGCAGTACTTC
V: TRBV28; D: TRBD1; J: TRBJ2-5; size: few; CDR3: CASSLTGGRRETQYF; DNA: TGTGCCAGCAGTTTAACAGGGGGCCGGAGAGAGACCCAGTACTTC
V: TRBV10-3; D: .; J: TRBJ1-5; size: many; CDR3: CAISSPGGQPQHF; DNA: TGTGCCATCAGCTCCCCCGGTGGTCAGCCCCAGCATTTT
V: TRBV2; D: TRBD2; J: TRBJ2-5; size: .; CDR3: CASSEIGGGATETQYF; DNA: TGTGCCAGCAGTGAAATTGGCGGGGGGGCCACGGAGACCCAGTACTTC
V: TRBV7-2; D: .; J: TRBJ2-3; size: many; CDR3: CASSLNKGTTDTQYF; DNA: TGTGCCAGCAGCCTAAACAAGGGGACAACAGATACGCAGTATTTT
V: TRBV7-6; D: TRBD1; J: TRBJ1-1; size: many; CDR3: CASSLATGSMSEAFF; DNA: TGTGCCAGCAGCTTAGCGACAGGGAGTATGTCTGAAGCTTTCTTT
V: TRBV6-1; D: TRBD1; J: TRBJ1-4; size: once; CDR3: CASSDLPGQGAEKLFF; DNA: TGTGCCAGCAGTGATCTACCGGGACAGGGGGCTGAAAAACTGTTTTTT
V: TRBV28; D: .; J: TRBJ2-7; size: many; CDR3: CASSLFPSYEQYF; DNA: TGTGCCAGCAGTTTATTCCCCTCTTACGAGCAGTACTTC
V: TRBV7-6; D: TRBD2; J: TRBJ2-2; size: many; CDR3: CASSQRGLAANTGELFF; DNA: TGTGCCAGCAGCCAGCGGGGACTAGCGGCGAACACCGGGGAGCTGTTTTTT
V: TRBV2; D: .; J: TRBJ1-2; size: many; CDR3: CASNPTVAVDNYGYTF; DNA: TGTGCCAGCAACCCGACAGTCGCAGTCGATAACTATGGCTACACCTTC
V: TRBV20-1; D: .; J: TRBJ2-7; size: .; CDR3: CSARPGAAYEQYF; DNA: TGCAGTGCTAGACCCGGGGCGGCCTACGAGCAGTACTTC
V: TRBV7-9; D: TRBD2; J: TRBJ2-2; size: .; CDR3: CASSSVHGLAGLRGTGELFF; DNA: TGTGCCAGCAGCTCCGTACATGGACTAGCGGGGCTCCGTGGCACCGGGGAGCTGTTTTTT
V: TRBV14; D: .; J: TRBJ2-7; size: .; CDR3: CASSQDLGVYEQYF; DNA: TGTGCCAGCAGCCAAGATTTGGGGGTCTACGAGCAGTACTTC
V: TRBV12-5; D: .; J: TRBJ2-7; size: .; CDR3: CASAPQGLSNEQYF; DNA: TGTGCTAGTGCTCCGCAGGGGCTTTCCAACGAGCAGTACTTC
V: TRBV4-1; D: .; J: TRBJ1-1; size: .; CDR3: CASSHAGHTTTEAFF; DNA: TGCGCCAGCAGCCACGCAGGACACACAACCACTGAAGCTTTCTTT
V: TRBV29-1; D: TRBD1; J: TRBJ1-1; size: few; CDR3: CSVTGGRNTEAFF; DNA: TGCAGCGTAACAGGGGGCCGGAACACTGAAGCTTTCTTT
V: TRBV11-2; D: .; J: TRBJ1-5; size: .; CDR3: CASSQPLGINQPQHF; DNA: TGTGCCAGCAGCCAGCCGCTTGGTATCAATCAGCCCCAGCATTTT
V: TRBV19; D: TRBD1; J: TRBJ1-5; size: few; CDR3: CASTIWTGTDQPQHF; DNA: TGTGCCAGTACTATCTGGACAGGTACGGATCAGCCCCAGCATTTT